These 18 T cell receptor beta chains came from one sample sequenced in a study of T cells in Graves' hyperthyroidism and ophthalmopathy (dated by TCRdb to about 2019). Libraries were made using multiplex PCR. The sample was run on an Illumina HiSeq 2000. The TCR beta CDR3 regions were amplified from the RNA transcripts. A first-round RT-PCR of the TCR CDR3 used the HTBI primer set with the Qiagen OneStep RT-PCR kit. In TCRdb, the public reads were trimmed at Q25 with fastp and aligned with MiXCR, with productive beta chains retained. Every entry covers one CDR3 protein and lists the most common genes and DNA from its rows. Recorded for this sample are about 350,000 distinct CDR3 sequences; roughly 13% of them occurred a single time. Just under 25% of the sample lies in the top ten. The sequencing input was blood. Source of these receptors: a woman aged 25-40 years with Graves' hyperthyroidism.

This clonotype came up many times. The V gene is TRBV30, the J gene TRBJ2-2; D gene unclear. The CDR3 runs 12 residues. The V gene lost 2 bases and the J gene lost 6 bases, with 7 bases spanning the gap. CDR1 and CDR2 (germline): GTSNPN, SVGIG (reference sequence). The CDR3 protein is CAWSPWSGELFF. The DNA for the CDR3 is TGTGCCTGGAGTCCTTGGTCCGGGGAGCTGTTTTTT. Full variable domain (remainder filled in from reference TRBV30 and TRBJ2-2): SQTIHQWPATLVQPVGSPLSLECTVEGTSNPNLYWYRQAAGRGLQLLFYSVGIGQISSEVPQNLSASRPQDRQFILSSKKLLLSDSGFYLCAWSPWSGELFFGEGSRLTVL.

This clonotype has ten or more counts. The chain couples TRBV2 to TRBJ2-1; 12 bases fit TRBD2. Per the germline V gene, CDR1 is SNHLY and CDR2 is FYNNEI. This CDR3 is 15 amino acids long. The J segment lost 1 base and the V segment lost 8 bases, leaving 3 bases of the junction unmatched. The CDR3: CASPGLAGSYNEQFF. The CDR3, as DNA: TGTGCCAGCCCAGGACTAGCGGGGTCCTACAATGAGCAGTTCTTC.

The genes are TRBV12-3 or TRBV12-4 and TRBJ1-5; D call uncertain. V was shortened by 6 bases and J by 0 bases, with 9 bases between the two germline ends. The CDR3 runs to 14 residues. The CDR3 region is CASRASYSNQPQHF. CDR3 nucleotide sequence: TGTGCCAGCAGGGCCTCGTATAGCAATCAGCCCCAGCATTTT.

There are a few counts of this clonotype. V and J are TRBV20-1 and TRBJ2-4; no clear D gene. This CDR3 has 12 amino acids. Germline V gives CDR1 DFQATT, CDR2 SNEGSKA (reference sequence). The germline V and J ends were trimmed by 6 bases and 8 bases, with 14 bases remaining between them. The CDR3 coding sequence is TGCAGTGCCCCAACGGAAGTAGACATTCAGTACTTC. It yields the protein CSAPTEVDIQYF.

This rearrangement joins TRBV11-1 to TRBJ2-2; D not resolved. CDR1 SGHAT and CDR2 FQDESV come from the germline V gene (reference sequence). This CDR3 is built from 15 residues. Trimming shortened V by 3 bases and J by 2 bases, and 10 bases separated the two germline ends. The CDR3 loop is CASSFTGPNTGELFF. The CDR3 DNA reads as TGTGCCAGCAGCTTTACGGGCCCTAACACCGGGGAGCTGTTTTTT.

The chain is built from TRBV7-2 and TRBJ1-4; D gene uncertain. The CDR3 runs 16 residues. V was trimmed by 1 base and J by 3 bases, leaving 12 bases between them. Germline CDR1 and CDR2: SGHTA and FQGNSA. The CDR3 loop is CASSLDYREANEKLFF. In nucleotides, the CDR3 is TGTGCCAGCAGCTTAGATTATCGGGAGGCTAATGAAAAACTGTTTTTT.

In the case of this clonotype: With a much larger clone just one base away, this may be a read error. The CDR3 spells CASRTSGTSHGCTF. The CDR3, as DNA: TGTGCCTCCCGCACATCGGGGACCTCACATGGCTGCACCTTC. The chain uses TRBV30 and TRBJ1-2, with D possibly matching TRBD1 (5 bases). In germline, CDR1 is GTSNPN, CDR2 SVGIG (reference sequence). The CDR3 is 14 residues long.

This clonotype showed up many times. The chain recombines TRBV11-2 with TRBJ1-5; 9 nucleotides line up with TRBD1. The CDR3 spans 16 residues. J gave up 6 bases and V 1 base, and 7 bases lay outside the gene matches. Germline-derived CDR1 and CDR2 are SGHAT and FQNNGV. Here the CDR3 reads CASSLGDRVDAQPQHF. Here the CDR3 DNA reads TGTGCCAGCAGCTTAGGGGACAGGGTAGACGCTCAGCCCCAGCATTTT.

The chain couples TRBV6-1 to TRBJ1-2; D possibly corresponds to TRBD1 (5 bases). The germline V gene encodes CDR1 MNHNS and CDR2 SASEGT. The ends were cut back, 2 bases at V and 4 bases at J, with 8 bases in the middle. This CDR3 comprises 13 residues. CDR3 sequence: CASSEQGTYGYTF. The CDR3 DNA is TGTGCCAGCAGTGAACAGGGCACCTATGGCTACACCTTC.

This clonotype occurred many times. The chain combines TRBV28 with TRBJ2-7; D is perhaps TRBD1 (5 bases). The CDR3 contains 13 residues. Between the trimmed V and J ends, which lost 1 base and 4 bases, there was a span of 8 bases. Germline CDR1 and CDR2: MDHEN and SYDVKM. CDR3 residues: CASSLYRGYEQYF. As DNA, the CDR3 is TGTGCCAGCAGTTTATATAGGGGTTACGAGCAGTACTTC.

This clonotype was counted only a few times. The gene calls are TRBV29-1 and TRBJ2-5; D ambiguous. The V and J ends lost 7 bases and 5 bases respectively, with 11 bases between them. Germline V gene data show CDR1 as SQVTM and CDR2 as ANQGSEA. This CDR3 is built from 11 residues. The CDR3 region is CSDQDQETQYF. The DNA for the CDR3 is TGCAGCGATCAGGATCAGGAGACCCAGTACTTC.

This clonotype has a count of ten or more. This rearrangement joins TRBV2 to TRBJ2-5, with D unresolved. V was shortened by 6 bases and J by 5 bases, with 10 bases between the two germline ends. The CDR3 totals 12 residues. Per germline, CDR1 SNHLY and CDR2 FYNNEI. Written as DNA, the CDR3 is TGTGCCAGCAGACCAATGAGGGAGACCCAGTACTTC. Translation: CASRPMRETQYF. The full variable domain, rest sourced from reference TRBV2 and TRBJ2-5, is EPEVTQTPSHQVTQMGQEVILRCVPISNHLYFYWYRQILGQKVEFLVSFYNNEISEKSEIFDDQFSVERPDGSNFTLKIRSTKLEDSAMYFCASRPMRETQYFGPGTRLLVL.

This clonotype was recorded at least ten times. V gene TRBV9 combines with J gene TRBJ2-1; 7 bases line up with TRBD1. Germline trimming cut 4 bases from V and 5 bases from J; bases unmatched to any gene: 3. Germline CDR1 is SGDLS and CDR2 is YYNGEE. CDR3 length: 13 residues. CDR3 sequence (DNA): TGTGCCAGCAGCTCAGGGGGACACAATGAGCAGTTCTTC. Amino acids: CASSSGGHNEQFF.

This clonotype was picked up a small number of times. In DNA, the CDR3 is TGTGCCAGCAGCCAAGATGTCGTGCTAGCCAACATTCAGTACTTC. Translated, it gives CASSQDVVLANIQYF. The V and J genes are TRBV3-1 and TRBJ2-4; perhaps TRBD2 as D (5 bases). V shed 0 bases and J shed 7 bases, with 13 bases lying between them. The CDR3 has 15 amino acids. The V gene's germline CDR1 is LGHDT and CDR2 YNNKEL (reference sequence).

This clonotype showed up many times. The genes are TRBV24-1 and TRBJ2-3; D is unclear. V was shortened by 5 bases and J by 0 bases, with 8 bases between the two germline ends. The CDR3 runs to 14 residues. Germline V lookup: CDR1 KGHDR, CDR2 SFDVKD. The DNA of the CDR3 is TGTGCCACCAGTGGCGGCGGTAGCACAGATACGCAGTATTTT. The encoded protein is CATSGGGSTDTQYF.

This clonotype occurred many times. This chain joins TRBV20-1 and TRBJ1-1; a possible D gene is TRBD1 (6 bases). CDR3 length equals 16 residues. Germline V gives CDR1 DFQATT, CDR2 SNEGSKA (reference sequence). V was shortened by 6 bases and J by 0 bases, with 20 bases between the two germline ends. CDR3 in DNA: TGCAGTGCAGGGGGGGACATCGATCGTATGAACACTGAAGCTTTCTTT. This codes for CSAGGDIDRMNTEAFF.

This clonotype was recorded at least ten times. The chain joins TRBV30 to TRBJ2-7, with D maybe TRBD1 (5 bases). CDR3 length: 14 residues. The germline V gene encodes CDR1 GTSNPN and CDR2 SVGIG (reference sequence). V was pared by 0 bases and J by 6 bases, with 15 bases between. The DNA of the CDR3 is TGTGCCTGGAGTGTGGGGCCCGAACGACGCGAGCAGTACTTC. It is translated as CAWSVGPERREQYF. The full variable domain, in which reference TRBV30 and TRBJ2-7 provide the parts outside the CDR3, is SQTIHQWPATLVQPVGSPLSLECTVEGTSNPNLYWYRQAAGRGLQLLFYSVGIGQISSEVPQNLSASRPQDRQFILSSKKLLLSDSGFYLCAWSVGPERREQYFGPGTRLTVT.

The chain is built from TRBV20-1 and TRBJ1-1; 10 bases map to TRBD1. The CDR3 runs 13 residues. J gave up 4 bases and V 4 bases, and 3 bases lay outside the gene matches. Per germline, CDR1 DFQATT and CDR2 SNEGSKA (reference sequence). CDR3 sequence: CSATRTGGTEAFF. The CDR3, as DNA: TGCAGTGCTACACGGACAGGGGGCACTGAAGCTTTCTTT.